This T cell receptor (beta chain) was found in a study of T cell responses to AZD1222 COVID-19 vaccine. Study findings and constraints: Spike was spanned by vaccine-associated CD4 TCRs, which were dominant at 160-218 and 743-854. Reports say nearly half of spike-specific TCRs go after unmutated variant regions. Clonal diversity was possibly underestimated, and the donors were mostly white British, with more females.

Clones were read by immunoSEQ multiplex PCR, and TCRdb kept only the in-frame ones, dropping some. The data show fewer than 150,000 clones, nearly 90% seen once. Per the germline V gene, CDR1 is LGHDT and CDR2 is YNNKEL (reference sequence). CDR3 length equals 15 residues. The J segment lost 7 bases and the V segment lost 1 base, leaving 5 bases of the junction unmatched. Of note for this clone: The target antigen is unknown.

This material consisted of peripheral blood, taken on day 0 of AZD1222 vaccination. The chain links TRBV3-1 (or the pseudogene TRBV3-2) to TRBJ2-2; 8 bases match TRBD1. The TCR comes from an adult in good health. The CDR3 nucleotides are TGTGCCAGCAGCCAAGGTCGACAGGGGTACGGGGAGCTGTTTTTT. It translates to CASSQGRQGYGELFF.